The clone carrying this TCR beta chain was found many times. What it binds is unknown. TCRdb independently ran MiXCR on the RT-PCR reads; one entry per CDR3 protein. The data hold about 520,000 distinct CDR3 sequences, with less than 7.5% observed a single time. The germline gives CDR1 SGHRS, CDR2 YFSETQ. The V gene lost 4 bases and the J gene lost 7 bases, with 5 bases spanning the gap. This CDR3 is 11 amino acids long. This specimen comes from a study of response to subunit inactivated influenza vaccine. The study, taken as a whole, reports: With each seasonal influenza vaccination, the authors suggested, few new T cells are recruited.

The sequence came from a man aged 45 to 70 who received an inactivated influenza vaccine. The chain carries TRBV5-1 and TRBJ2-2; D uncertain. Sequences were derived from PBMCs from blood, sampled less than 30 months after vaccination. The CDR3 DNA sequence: TGCGCCAGCAGCACCCTCGGGGAGCTGTTTTTT. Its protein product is CASSTLGELFF.